A single sample is the source of the 30 T cell receptor beta chains below, sequenced in a study of beta chain features in type 1 diabetes. The sequenced template was cDNA made from the entire isolated RNA. Sequencing was performed with immunoSEQ multiplex PCR; in TCRdb, only in-frame clones are kept and a portion is missing. The sample carries roughly 40,000 clones, 45% to 50% recorded once. Sequencing was done on a sample of central memory CD4+ T cells from blood. The receptors come from a woman younger than 30 in good health.

The rearrangement joins TRBV6-6 to TRBJ2-3; 7 nucleotides line up with TRBD2. The CDR3 totals 14 residues. V gave up 7 bases and J gave up 4 bases; unmatched junction bases: 8. Germline loops: CDR1 MNHNY, CDR2 SVGAGI (reference sequence). The CDR3 sequence: CASKRGELADTQYF. CDR3 bases: TGTGCCAGCAAGCGGGGCGAACTGGCAGATACGCAGTATTTT.

V gene TRBV5-1 combines with J gene TRBJ2-1; D possibly corresponds to TRBD1 (7 bases). The CDR3 has 13 residues. Per the germline V gene, CDR1 is SGHRS and CDR2 is YFSETQ. Trimming shortened V by 0 bases and J by 9 bases, and 10 bases separated the two germline ends. Here the CDR3 DNA reads TGCGCCAGCAGCTTGGGACAGGGAGGTGAGCAGTTCTTC. Its protein product is CASSLGQGGEQFF.

The chain employs TRBV18 and TRBJ2-2; perhaps TRBD2 as D (5 bases). V dropped 2 bases and J dropped 4 bases, with 11 bases sitting between them. The V gene's germline CDR1 is KGHSH and CDR2 LQKENI. The CDR3 is 15 residues long. The CDR3 DNA is TGTGCCAGCTCACCAAAACTAGGAACCACCGGGGAGCTGTTTTTT. Translating it yields CASSPKLGTTGELFF.

In its sample, this clone was seen once. The chain recombines TRBV7-2 with TRBJ2-3, with D perhaps matching TRBD2 (6 bases). V was cut by 5 bases and J by 4 bases, with 19 bases left in between. The CDR3 has 16 amino acids. Germline CDR1 reads SGHTA; CDR2 reads FQGNSA. CDR3 nucleotides: TGTGCCAGCAGCCCCACGGGGGTGGGGTCCGCAGATACGCAGTATTTT. It specifies CASSPTGVGSADTQYF. Looking up the rest from reference TRBV7-2 and TRBJ2-3 gives the full variable domain: GAGVSQSPSNKVTEKGKDVELRCDPISGHTALYWYRQSLGQGLEFLIYFQGNSAPDKSGLPSDRFSAERTGGSVSTLTIQRTQQEDSAVYLCASSPTGVGSADTQYFGPGTRLTVL.

This rearrangement joins TRBV2 to TRBJ2-1; a possible D gene is TRBD2 (5 bases). Germline CDR1 reads SNHLY; CDR2 reads FYNNEI. This CDR3 has 13 residues. V was clipped by 3 bases and J by 8 bases, with 11 bases between them. As DNA, the CDR3 is TGTGCCAGCAGTGATACGGGGTACGATGAGCAGTTCTTC. Protein product: CASSDTGYDEQFF.

The sample holds a few counts of this clone. The chain links TRBV15 to TRBJ2-1, with 8 bases that match TRBD2. Germline loops: CDR1 LNHNV, CDR2 YYDKDF (reference sequence). J gave up 1 base and V 5 bases, and 4 bases lay outside the gene matches. The CDR3 sequence is 15 residues long. The CDR3 region has the DNA TGTGCCACCAGCTACGGGACTAGATCCTACAATGAGCAGTTCTTC. Translation gives CATSYGTRSYNEQFF.

This clone has more than one count but fewer than ten. The V call is TRBV5-4, the J call TRBJ1-1; 7 bases map to TRBD1. The CDR3 length is 14 residues. V lost 4 bases, J lost 6 bases, and 9 bases stayed unmatched. Germline V gives CDR1 SGHNT, CDR2 YYREEE (reference sequence). CDR3 in amino acids: CASSQRQGRPEAFF. The CDR3 DNA sequence: TGTGCCAGCAGCCAAAGACAGGGACGGCCTGAAGCTTTCTTT.

The CDR3 DNA follows: TGCAGCGTTGAATCGGGACAGGGGGCAGACGAGCAGTACTTC. As protein: CSVESGQGADEQYF. The V gene is TRBV29-1, the J gene TRBJ2-7; 12 bases agree with TRBD1. Germline loops: CDR1 SQVTM, CDR2 ANQGSEA. This CDR3 is 14 amino acids long. V lost 2 bases and J lost 5; bases outside the gene matches: 4.

The chain combines TRBV19 with TRBJ2-7; TRBD2 might be the D (5 bases). Looked up from germline, CDR1 is LNHDA and CDR2 is SQIVND (reference sequence). The CDR3 runs to 16 residues. The V end lost 3 bases, the J end lost 3 bases, and 18 bases lay between the germline ends. The CDR3 DNA is TGTGCCAGTAGTATCGCCGGGATCGGCAGATACTACGAGCAGTACTTC. The encoded protein is CASSIAGIGRYYEQYF. Using reference TRBV19 and TRBJ2-7 for the parts outside the CDR3, the full variable domain is DGGITQSPKYLFRKEGQNVTLSCEQNLNHDAMYWYRQDPGQGLRLIYYSQIVNDFQKGDIAEGYSVSREKKESFPLTVTSAQKNPTAFYLCASSIAGIGRYYEQYFGPGTRLTVT.

This sequence joins TRBV6-1 and TRBJ2-7, with D unresolved. The CDR3 spans 14 residues. Between the trimmed V and J ends, which lost 2 bases and 0 bases, there was a span of 8 bases. The V gene's germline CDR1 is MNHNS and CDR2 SASEGT. This chain's CDR3 is CASSESGSSYEQYF. CDR3 DNA sequence: TGTGCCAGCAGTGAATCTGGTAGCTCCTACGAGCAGTACTTC.

This clone was detected a few times. The chain joins TRBV18 to TRBJ1-4; no definite D call. The CDR3 has 16 amino acids. Germline V gene sequence: CDR1 KGHSH, CDR2 LQKENI. The V gene lost 2 bases and the J gene lost 0 bases, with 10 bases spanning the gap. The CDR3 bases are TGTGCCAGCTCACCAAGTCGGGAAGCAACTAATGAAAAACTGTTTTTT. Encoded protein: CASSPSREATNEKLFF.

This chain uses TRBV25-1 with TRBJ2-7, with 10 bases that match TRBD1. The CDR3 contains 14 residues. The germline gives CDR1 MGHDK, CDR2 SYGVNS. Trimming took 6 bases from V and 5 from J; bases not matched to a gene: 7. DNA of the CDR3: TGTGCCAGCAGAGGACAGGGGGGGTCTCACGAGCAGTACTTC. Translating gives CASRGQGGSHEQYF.

The chain joins TRBV12-5 to TRBJ2-7; 7 bases are shared with TRBD1. J lost 4 bases, V lost 0 bases, and 12 bases had no gene match. In germline, CDR1 is LGHNT, CDR2 FRNRAP. This CDR3 has 17 amino acids. The DNA for the CDR3 is TGTGCTAGTGGTTTGGTAGAGTTCAGGGGACAGCAATACGAGCAGTACTTC. This codes for CASGLVEFRGQQYEQYF. Together with reference TRBV12-5 and TRBJ2-7, the CDR3 gives the full variable domain: DARVTQTPRHKVTEMGQEVTMRCQPILGHNTVFWYRQTMMQGLELLAYFRNRAPLDDSGMPKDRFSAEMPDATLATLKIQPSEPRDSAVYFCASGLVEFRGQQYEQYFGPGTRLTVT.

V usage is TRBV28 and J usage is TRBJ2-1; 11 nucleotides line up with TRBD1. CDR1 and CDR2 (germline): MDHEN, SYDVKM. After removal of 6 bases from V and 10 bases from J, the junction contained 11 bases not matched to a gene. This CDR3 comprises 15 residues. In DNA form, the CDR3 reads TGTGCCAGCAGCCGACGGACAGGGGGCCAAGGGGAGCAGTTCTTC. Its protein product is CASSRRTGGQGEQFF.

The rearrangement uses TRBV30 and TRBJ1-6, with D unresolved. Germline assignment: CDR1 GTSNPN and CDR2 SVGIG (reference sequence). With 2 bases removed from V and 11 bases from J, the gap between germline ends came to 19 bases. The length of the CDR3 is 15 residues. The CDR3 loop is CAWSTLGGRNAPLHF. DNA of the CDR3: TGTGCCTGGAGTACCTTAGGAGGGCGGAATGCACCCCTCCACTTT.

The rearrangement uses TRBV19 and TRBJ1-5; 7 bases match TRBD1. With V trimmed by 5 bases and J by 6 bases, 19 bases remained unmatched. Per germline, CDR1 LNHDA and CDR2 SQIVND (reference sequence). The CDR3 extends over 18 amino acids. CDR3 sequence (DNA): TGTGCCAGTAGTCCAAGCCGACAGGGAGCGAGGTCTGGTCAGCCCCAGCATTTT. This sequence encodes CASSPSRQGARSGQPQHF.

The chain has TRBV30 and TRBJ1-2, with a weak D call TRBD1 (5 bases). The CDR3 totals 13 residues. V was cut by 2 bases and J by 8 bases, with 15 bases left in between. CDR1 is GTSNPN and CDR2 is SVGIG in the germline V gene (reference sequence). The CDR3 sequence is CAWSLHSGGGYTF. CDR3 nucleotides: TGTGCCTGGAGTTTGCATTCTGGGGGGGGCTACACCTTC.

The chain combines TRBV7-9 with TRBJ1-2; 9 bases align to TRBD1. V lost 3 bases and J lost 6; bases outside the gene matches: 8. This CDR3 has 15 residues. Germline values: CDR1 SEHNR, CDR2 FQNEAQ (reference sequence). This CDR3 is CASSLGGQGTHGYTF. The CDR3 DNA reads as TGTGCCAGCAGCTTGGGTGGACAGGGGACCCATGGCTACACCTTC.

This clone was counted a few times. The V call is TRBV6-1, the J call TRBJ2-1; 8 bases map to TRBD1. This CDR3 comprises 14 residues. Germline V gene data show CDR1 as MNHNS and CDR2 as SASEGT. Germline trimming cut 7 bases from V and 8 bases from J; bases unmatched to any gene: 10. The CDR3 loop is CASTEAGGFDEQFF. In DNA, the CDR3 is TGTGCCAGCACTGAGGCAGGGGGCTTTGATGAGCAGTTCTTC.

This clone was counted a few times. The chain employs TRBV5-1 and TRBJ2-3; 7 nucleotides match TRBD1. CDR1 SGHRS and CDR2 YFSETQ come from the germline V gene. J lost 9 bases, V lost 0 bases, and 4 bases had no gene match. The CDR3 length is 13 residues. The CDR3 bases are TGCGCCAGCAGCTTGGACCTCAGGGGGACGCAGTATTTT. It specifies CASSLDLRGTQYF.

This clone occurred a few times. V gene TRBV7-3 combines with J gene TRBJ2-5; no clear D gene. This CDR3 comprises 13 residues. The germline V gene encodes CDR1 SGHTA and CDR2 FQGTGA. Trimming removed 2 bases at V and 1 base at J, with 5 bases between. The CDR3 DNA is TGTGCCAGCAGCTTACGAGGCCAAGAGACCCAGTACTTC. Translating it yields CASSLRGQETQYF.

The chain recombines TRBV11-2 with TRBJ2-4; 7 nucleotides match TRBD1. This CDR3 has 15 amino acids. J was trimmed by 3 bases and V by 0 bases; bases with no gene match: 2. Germline CDR1 reads SGHAT; CDR2 reads FQNNGV. The CDR3 bases are TGTGCCAGCAGCTTAGAGGGGGACAGCAAAAACATTCAGTACTTC. Amino acids: CASSLEGDSKNIQYF.

The chain joins TRBV23-1 to TRBJ1-1; 8 bases map to TRBD1. TRBV23-1 is an ORF; its function is uncertain. J gave up 3 bases and V 8 bases, and 17 bases lay outside the gene matches. The CDR3 is 17 residues long. The CDR3 DNA sequence: TGCGCCAGCTGTATCCGGAGGAGGGGCAGGGGGCACACTGAAGCTTTCTTT. It encodes CASCIRRRGRGHTEAFF.

V and J are TRBV30 and TRBJ2-7, with D possibly being TRBD1 (5 bases). Germline lookup yields CDR1 GTSNPN and CDR2 SVGIG (reference sequence). The CDR3 spans 13 residues. V lost 1 base to trimming and J lost 2 bases, with 9 bases between them. CDR3 sequence reads: CAWSETATYEQYF. CDR3 coding DNA: TGTGCCTGGAGTGAGACAGCTACCTACGAGCAGTACTTC.

The chain recombines TRBV11-2 with TRBJ2-6; D is possibly TRBD1 (6 bases). The V and J ends lost 1 base and 3 bases respectively, with 16 bases between them. Germline values: CDR1 SGHAT, CDR2 FQNNGV. The CDR3 is 18 residues long. The DNA of the CDR3 is TGTGCCAGCAGCTTAGGGTCGTCTTGGGGGCTTGGGGCCAACGTCCTGACTTTC. Translation gives CASSLGSSWGLGANVLTF.

This clone has more than one count but fewer than ten. This sequence joins TRBV7-3 and TRBJ2-3; 8 nucleotides line up with TRBD1. CDR3 size: 15 residues. Trimming took 5 bases from V and 3 from J; bases not matched to a gene: 7. Germline V gives CDR1 SGHTA, CDR2 FQGTGA. DNA of the CDR3: TGTGCCAGCAGCCCATTAACAGGGGGAACAGATACGCAGTATTTT. As protein: CASSPLTGGTDTQYF.

V and J are TRBV4-3 and TRBJ1-1; 9 bases match TRBD1. Per the germline V gene, CDR1 is LGHNA and CDR2 is YSLEER. V trimming: 10 bases; J trimming: 5 bases; junction bases outside the gene matches: 8. This CDR3 comprises 13 residues. This chain's CDR3 is CATEGQGGTEAFF. In nucleotides, the CDR3 is TGCGCCACCGAGGGACAGGGTGGGACTGAAGCTTTCTTT.

V gene TRBV9 combines with J gene TRBJ1-1, with TRBD1 matching over 7 bases. V trimming: 2 bases; J trimming: 0 bases; junction bases outside the gene matches: 4. Germline V gene data show CDR1 as SGDLS and CDR2 as YYNGEE. CDR3 size: 15 residues. CDR3 sequence reads: CASSVLGTVNTEAFF. The CDR3 DNA reads as TGTGCCAGCAGCGTCCTTGGGACAGTGAACACTGAAGCTTTCTTT.

This sequence joins TRBV7-6 and TRBJ2-7; D perhaps matches TRBD1 (5 bases). The CDR3 spans 14 residues. CDR1 is SGHVS, CDR2 FNYEAQ, per germline. V was shortened by 4 bases and J by 2 bases, with 12 bases between the two germline ends. The CDR3 sequence: CASSSPTETYEQYF. The CDR3 coding sequence is TGTGCCAGCAGCTCCCCGACAGAAACCTACGAGCAGTACTTC.

The chain carries TRBV6-6 and TRBJ1-2; 9 nucleotides agree with TRBD1. CDR3 length: 15 residues. V dropped 5 bases and J dropped 7; count of bases not matched to a gene: 11. CDR1 is MNHNY and CDR2 is SVGAGI in the germline V gene (reference sequence). The CDR3 DNA sequence: TGTGCCAGCAGTGACCCCGGGACAGGGATCTCTGGCTACACCTTC. Amino acid sequence: CASSDPGTGISGYTF.